Listed below are T cell receptor beta chains from one sample, sequenced in a study of blood T cells in healthy people across ages. TCRdb re-derived calls from the 5' RACE reads in MiXCR, one entry per CDR3 protein. Of over 1,200,000 distinct CDR3 sequences listed, around 59% were seen once; the top ten hold roughly 6.3%. Sequencing was done on a sample of blood. Receptors originate from a man aged 18 to 30 in good health. CDR3s include the opening cysteine and the closing phenylalanine or tryptophan. The D gene is left open where the match is weak. Clone size appears in some rows only: once, few, many, or a class for an expanded clone.

cdr3_aa | cdr3_nt | v_call | clone_size | j_call | d_call
CASSQTQGPQETQYF | TGTGCCAGCAGCCAGACCCAGGGGCCTCAAGAGACCCAGTACTTC | TRBV3-1 | . | TRBJ2-5 | .
CASSRGLAGGYSTDTQYF | TGTGCCAGCAGCCGCGGACTAGCGGGGGGTTATAGCACAGATACGCAGTATTTT | TRBV7-2 | . | TRBJ2-3 | TRBD2
CASNQGTDNEQFF | TGTGCCAGCAACCAAGGGACGGACAATGAGCAGTTCTTC | TRBV21-1 | . | TRBJ2-1 | .
CATSRDLRKETQYF | TGTGCCACCAGCAGAGATCTAAGGAAAGAGACCCAGTACTTC | TRBV15 | . | TRBJ2-5 | .
CASRPSGRFFEQYF | TGTGCCAGCAGACCCAGCGGGAGGTTCTTCGAGCAGTACTTC | TRBV12-3/TRBV12-4 | few | TRBJ2-7 | TRBD2
CASSSGQNYNEQFF | TGTGCCAGCAGTTCAGGACAGAATTACAATGAGCAGTTCTTC | TRBV12-3/TRBV12-4 | . | TRBJ2-1 | .
CASSLSPGQGRQLSEQYF | TGTGCCAGCAGCTTGAGCCCTGGACAGGGAAGGCAATTATCCGAGCAGTACTTC | TRBV5-5 | once | TRBJ2-7 | TRBD1
CASSLSQDRARAFF | TGTGCCAGCAGCCTGTCTCAGGACCGGGCCCGGGCTTTCTTT | TRBV7-2 | . | TRBJ1-1 | .
CSVKQGLETQYF | TGCAGCGTCAAACAGGGTTTAGAGACCCAGTACTTC | TRBV29-1 | few | TRBJ2-5 | .
CASSPGQKYEQYF | TGTGCCAGCAGCCCGGGACAGAAATACGAGCAGTACTTC | TRBV13 | few | TRBJ2-7 | TRBD1
CASSPTGDEQFF | TGTGCCAGCAGTCCCACGGGGGATGAGCAGTTCTTC | TRBV12-3/TRBV12-4 | . | TRBJ2-1 | .
CASSPREDINEQFF | TGTGCCAGCTCCCCCCGGGAGGACATCAATGAGCAGTTCTTC | TRBV11-2 | . | TRBJ2-1 | TRBD2
CSVLMVGGTLNEKLFF | TGCAGCGTCCTGATGGTGGGCGGGACGTTGAATGAAAAACTGTTTTTT | TRBV29-1 | few | TRBJ1-4 | .
CASSVEGTRLLYQETQYF | TGTGCCAGCAGCGTAGAGGGGACTAGACTCTTGTACCAAGAGACCCAGTACTTC | TRBV7-2 | many | TRBJ2-5 | TRBD2
CASSWGDNEQFF | TGTGCCAGCAGTTGGGGCGACAATGAGCAGTTCTTC | TRBV6-2/TRBV6-3 | . | TRBJ2-1 | .
CASSDSGGELFF | TGTGCCAGCAGCGATTCCGGCGGGGAGCTGTTTTTT | TRBV9 | . | TRBJ2-2 | .
CASSQLGRILYEQYF | TGTGCCAGCAGCCAATTAGGACGGATACTCTACGAGCAGTACTTC | TRBV4-2 | . | TRBJ2-7 | .
CASSLGPFTYEQYF | TGCGCCAGCAGCTTGGGGCCTTTTACCTACGAGCAGTACTTC | TRBV5-1 | . | TRBJ2-7 | .
CASQEAYEQYF | TGTGCGAGCCAGGAGGCCTACGAGCAGTACTTC | TRBV2 | . | TRBJ2-7 | .
CASSEFFQPTYYGYTF | TGTGCCAGCAGTGAATTTTTCCAGCCAACTTACTATGGCTACACCTTC | TRBV6-1 | . | TRBJ1-2 | .
CASSRNTNEQYF | TGTGCCAGCAGCCGGAATACGAACGAGCAGTACTTC | TRBV7-9 | . | TRBJ2-7 | .
CASSQGGGEQYF | TGCGCCAGCAGCCAAGGTGGCGGCGAGCAGTACTTC | TRBV4-3 | many | TRBJ2-7 | .
CASSVPTDSYEQYF | TGTGCCAGCAGCGTACCGACAGATTCCTACGAGCAGTACTTC | TRBV7-9 | . | TRBJ2-7 | .
CASSYSQYNEQFF | TGTGCCAGCAGTTACTCACAGTACAATGAGCAGTTCTTC | TRBV6-5 | few | TRBJ2-1 | .
CASSLVQGREQFF | TGCGCCAGCAGCTTGGTACAGGGACGTGAGCAGTTCTTC | TRBV5-1 | few | TRBJ2-1 | .
CSARDAGGPKDTQYF | TGCAGTGCTAGAGATGCGGGAGGGCCAAAAGATACGCAGTATTTT | TRBV20-1 | . | TRBJ2-3 | TRBD2
CASTRAVTEAFF | TGTGCCAGCACGAGGGCAGTCACTGAAGCTTTCTTT | TRBV28 | . | TRBJ1-1 | .
CASSQVGGDGYTF | TGCGCCAGCAGCCAAGTTGGGGGAGATGGCTACACCTTC | TRBV4-1 | . | TRBJ1-2 | .
CASSLGRIYEQYF | TGTGCCAGCAGCTTAGGTCGGATCTACGAGCAGTACTTC | TRBV7-2 | few | TRBJ2-7 | .
CASSLLAGASEQYF | TGTGCCAGCAGCTTATTAGCGGGAGCTAGCGAGCAGTACTTC | TRBV7-8 | . | TRBJ2-7 | TRBD2
CASSLGSGLHEQFF | TGTGCCAGCAGTTTAGGTTCGGGACTACATGAGCAGTTCTTC | TRBV12-3/TRBV12-4 | . | TRBJ2-1 | TRBD2
CASSFSRQWEQFF | TGTGCCAGCAGCTTTTCCCGGCAGTGGGAGCAGTTCTTC | TRBV7-2 | . | TRBJ2-1 | .
CSVGAVPGTGELFF | TGCAGCGTTGGAGCGGTACCGGGAACCGGGGAGCTGTTTTTT | TRBV29-1 | . | TRBJ2-2 | .
CASSLGWTDTQYF | TGTGCCAGCAGCTTAGGATGGACAGATACGCAGTATTTT | TRBV7-2 | . | TRBJ2-3 | .
CASSLTGQPDYGYTF | TGCGCCAGCAGCTTGACTGGACAGCCCGACTATGGCTACACCTTC | TRBV5-1 | . | TRBJ1-2 | .
CATSRDRESSYEQYF | TGTGCCACCAGCAGAGACAGGGAAAGTTCCTACGAGCAGTACTTC | TRBV15 | few | TRBJ2-7 | .
CAISESTLGRGYGYTF | TGTGCCATCAGTGAGTCGACTCTGGGCAGGGGGTATGGCTACACCTTC | TRBV10-3 | . | TRBJ1-2 | TRBD1